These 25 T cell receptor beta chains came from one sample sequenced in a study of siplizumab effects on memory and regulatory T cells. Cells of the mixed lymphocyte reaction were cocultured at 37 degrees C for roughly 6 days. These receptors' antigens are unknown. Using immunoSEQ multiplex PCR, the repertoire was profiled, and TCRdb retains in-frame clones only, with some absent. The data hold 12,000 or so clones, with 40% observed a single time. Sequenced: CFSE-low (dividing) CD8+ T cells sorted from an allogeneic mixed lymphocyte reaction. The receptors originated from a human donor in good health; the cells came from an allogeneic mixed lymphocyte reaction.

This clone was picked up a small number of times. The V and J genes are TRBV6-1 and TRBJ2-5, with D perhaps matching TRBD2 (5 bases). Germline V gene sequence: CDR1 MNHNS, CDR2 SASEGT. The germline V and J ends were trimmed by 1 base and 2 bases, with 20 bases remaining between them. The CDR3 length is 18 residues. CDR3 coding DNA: TGTGCCAGCAGTGAAGTGGTGCGACAAGGAGGTCCACAAGAGACCCAGTACTTC. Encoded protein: CASSEVVRQGGPQETQYF.

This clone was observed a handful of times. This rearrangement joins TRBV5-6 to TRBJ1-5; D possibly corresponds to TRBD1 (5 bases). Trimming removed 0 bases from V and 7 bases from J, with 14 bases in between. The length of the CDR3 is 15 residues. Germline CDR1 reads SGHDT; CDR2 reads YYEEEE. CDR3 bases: TGTGCCAGCAGCTTGGATCGGGGGTTTCGGCAGCCCCAGCATTTT. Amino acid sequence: CASSLDRGFRQPQHF.

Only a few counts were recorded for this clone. The DNA of the CDR3 is TGTGCCAGCAGCTCCACTCCGGGAGCCGACCGGAGGAAGGAGCAGTTCTTC. It encodes CASSSTPGADRRKEQFF. J is TRBJ2-1 and V is TRBV7-9, with D possibly matching TRBD2 (6 bases). This CDR3 is 17 amino acids long. The germline CDR1 and CDR2 sequences are SEHNR and FQNEAQ (reference sequence). Between the trimmed V and J ends, which lost 4 bases and 10 bases, there was a span of 26 bases.

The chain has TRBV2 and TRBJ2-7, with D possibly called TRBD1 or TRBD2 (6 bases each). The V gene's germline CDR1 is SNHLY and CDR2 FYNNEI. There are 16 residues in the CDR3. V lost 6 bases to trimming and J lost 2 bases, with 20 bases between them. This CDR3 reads CASSSRGGTDTYEQYF. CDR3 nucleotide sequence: TGTGCCAGCAGCTCCAGGGGCGGGACTGATACCTACGAGCAGTACTTC.

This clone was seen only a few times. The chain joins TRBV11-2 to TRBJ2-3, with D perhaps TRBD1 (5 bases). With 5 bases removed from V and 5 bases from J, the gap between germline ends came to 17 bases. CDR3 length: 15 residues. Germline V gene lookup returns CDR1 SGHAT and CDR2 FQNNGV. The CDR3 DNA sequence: TGTGCCAGCAGCCATGGGTTTGGGGCAGGAGATACGCAGTATTTT. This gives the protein CASSHGFGAGDTQYF.

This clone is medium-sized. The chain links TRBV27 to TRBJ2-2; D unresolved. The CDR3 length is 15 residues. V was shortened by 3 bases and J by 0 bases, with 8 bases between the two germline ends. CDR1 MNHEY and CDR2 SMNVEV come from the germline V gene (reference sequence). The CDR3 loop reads CASSFFQSNTGELFF. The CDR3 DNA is TGTGCCAGCAGTTTTTTTCAATCGAACACCGGGGAGCTGTTTTTT.

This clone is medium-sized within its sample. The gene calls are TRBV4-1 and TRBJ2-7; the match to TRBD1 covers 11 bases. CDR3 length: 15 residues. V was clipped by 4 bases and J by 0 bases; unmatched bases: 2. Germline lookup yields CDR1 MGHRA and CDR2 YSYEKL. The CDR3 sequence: CASSLGQGASYEQYF. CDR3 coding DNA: TGCGCCAGCAGCCTCGGACAGGGGGCCTCCTACGAGCAGTACTTC.

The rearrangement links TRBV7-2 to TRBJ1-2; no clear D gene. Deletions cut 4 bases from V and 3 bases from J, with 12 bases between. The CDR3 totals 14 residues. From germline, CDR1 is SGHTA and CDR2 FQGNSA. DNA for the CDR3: TGTGCCAGCAGCTCGATAACAGAAGACTATGGCTACACCTTC. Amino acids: CASSSITEDYGYTF.

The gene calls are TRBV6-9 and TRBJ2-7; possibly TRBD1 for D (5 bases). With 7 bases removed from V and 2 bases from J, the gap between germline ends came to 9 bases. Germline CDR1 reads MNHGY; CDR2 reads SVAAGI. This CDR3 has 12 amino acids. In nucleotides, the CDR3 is TGTGCCAGCAAAGCAGGGCCCTACGAGCAGTACTTC. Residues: CASKAGPYEQYF.

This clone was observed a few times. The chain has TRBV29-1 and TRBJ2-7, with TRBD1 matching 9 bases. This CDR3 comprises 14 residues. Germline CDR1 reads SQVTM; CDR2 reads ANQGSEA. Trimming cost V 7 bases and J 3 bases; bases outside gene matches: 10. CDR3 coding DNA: TGCAGCGCCAAGGATGGGACAGGGCGCTACGAGCAGTACTTC. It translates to CSAKDGTGRYEQYF.

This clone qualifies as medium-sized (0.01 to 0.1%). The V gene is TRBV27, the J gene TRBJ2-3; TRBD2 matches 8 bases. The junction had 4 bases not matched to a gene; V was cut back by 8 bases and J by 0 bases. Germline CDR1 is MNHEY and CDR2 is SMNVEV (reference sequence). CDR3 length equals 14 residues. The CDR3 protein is CASFQRGSTDTQYF. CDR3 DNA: TGTGCCAGCTTCCAGCGGGGGAGCACAGATACGCAGTATTTT.

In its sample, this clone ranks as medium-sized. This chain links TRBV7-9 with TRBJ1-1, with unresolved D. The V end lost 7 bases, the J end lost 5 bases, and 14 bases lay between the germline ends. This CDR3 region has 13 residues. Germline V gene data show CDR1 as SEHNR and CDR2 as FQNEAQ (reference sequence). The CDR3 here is CASMEETGTEAFF. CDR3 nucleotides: TGTGCCAGCATGGAGGAAACGGGGACTGAAGCTTTCTTT.

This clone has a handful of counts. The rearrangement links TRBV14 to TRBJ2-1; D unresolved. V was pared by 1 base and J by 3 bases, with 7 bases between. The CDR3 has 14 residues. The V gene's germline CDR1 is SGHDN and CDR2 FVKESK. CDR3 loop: CASSQAGRYNEQFF. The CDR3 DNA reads TGTGCCAGCAGCCAAGCGGGCCGCTACAATGAGCAGTTCTTC.

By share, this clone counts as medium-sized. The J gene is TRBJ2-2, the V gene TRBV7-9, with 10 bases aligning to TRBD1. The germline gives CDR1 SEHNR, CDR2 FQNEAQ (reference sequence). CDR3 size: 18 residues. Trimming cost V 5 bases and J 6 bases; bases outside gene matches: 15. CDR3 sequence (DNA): TGTGCCAGCAGCGGCCGGGACAGGGGTGAGGCCCTTTCCGGGGAGCTGTTTTTT. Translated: CASSGRDRGEALSGELFF.

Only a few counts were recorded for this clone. CDR3 sequence reads: CASSFGRINEQFF. CDR3 in DNA: TGTGCCAGCAGTTTCGGCAGGATCAATGAGCAGTTCTTC. The chain recombines TRBV27 with TRBJ2-1; D is unresolved. Trimming took 3 bases from V and 6 from J, leaving 9 bases between them. Germline V lookup: CDR1 MNHEY, CDR2 SMNVEV (reference sequence). There are 13 residues in the CDR3.

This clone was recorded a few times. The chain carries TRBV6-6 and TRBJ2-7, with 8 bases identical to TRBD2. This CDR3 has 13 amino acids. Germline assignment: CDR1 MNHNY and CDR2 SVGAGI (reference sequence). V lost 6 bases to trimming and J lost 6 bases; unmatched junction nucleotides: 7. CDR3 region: CASSHGGASEQYF. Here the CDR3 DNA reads TGTGCCAGCAGCCACGGGGGGGCCTCCGAGCAGTACTTC.

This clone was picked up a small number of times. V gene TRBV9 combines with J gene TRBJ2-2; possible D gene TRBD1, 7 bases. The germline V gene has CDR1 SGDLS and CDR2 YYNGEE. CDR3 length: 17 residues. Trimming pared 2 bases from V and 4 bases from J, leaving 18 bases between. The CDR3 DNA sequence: TGTGCCAGCAGCGTGTTATGGGGGACAGCGGGCACCGGGGAGCTGTTTTTT. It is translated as CASSVLWGTAGTGELFF.

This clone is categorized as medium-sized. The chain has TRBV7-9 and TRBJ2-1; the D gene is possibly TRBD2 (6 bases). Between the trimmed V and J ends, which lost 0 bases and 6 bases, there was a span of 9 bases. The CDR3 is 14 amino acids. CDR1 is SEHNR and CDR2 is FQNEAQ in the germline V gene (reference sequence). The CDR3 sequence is CASSLAREGNEQFF. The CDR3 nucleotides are TGTGCCAGCAGCTTAGCGCGGGAAGGCAATGAGCAGTTCTTC.

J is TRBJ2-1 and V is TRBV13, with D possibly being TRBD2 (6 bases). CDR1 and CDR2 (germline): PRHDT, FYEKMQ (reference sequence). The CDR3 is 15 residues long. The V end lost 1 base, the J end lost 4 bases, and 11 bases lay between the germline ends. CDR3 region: CASSLAGEGYNEQFF. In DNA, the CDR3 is TGTGCCAGCAGCTTAGCGGGAGAAGGTTACAATGAGCAGTTCTTC.

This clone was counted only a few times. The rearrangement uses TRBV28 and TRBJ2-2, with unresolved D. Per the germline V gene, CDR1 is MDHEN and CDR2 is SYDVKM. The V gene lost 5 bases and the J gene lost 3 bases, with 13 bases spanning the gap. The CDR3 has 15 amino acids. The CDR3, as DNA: TGTGCCAGCAGTGACCCTAACGTCTACACCGGGGAGCTGTTTTTT. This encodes CASSDPNVYTGELFF.

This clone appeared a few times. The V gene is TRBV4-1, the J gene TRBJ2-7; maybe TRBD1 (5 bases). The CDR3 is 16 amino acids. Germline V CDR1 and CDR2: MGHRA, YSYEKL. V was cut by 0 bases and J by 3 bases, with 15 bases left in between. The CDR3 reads CASSQDHPTEYYEQYF. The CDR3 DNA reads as TGCGCCAGCAGCCAAGACCACCCGACAGAATACTACGAGCAGTACTTC.

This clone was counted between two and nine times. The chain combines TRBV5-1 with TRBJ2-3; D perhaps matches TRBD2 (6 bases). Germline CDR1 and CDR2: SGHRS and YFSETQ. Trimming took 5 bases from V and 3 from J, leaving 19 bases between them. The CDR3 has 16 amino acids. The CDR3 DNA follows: TGCGCCAGCAGAATGACCGGGACTTGGAAGACAGATACGCAGTATTTT. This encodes CASRMTGTWKTDTQYF.

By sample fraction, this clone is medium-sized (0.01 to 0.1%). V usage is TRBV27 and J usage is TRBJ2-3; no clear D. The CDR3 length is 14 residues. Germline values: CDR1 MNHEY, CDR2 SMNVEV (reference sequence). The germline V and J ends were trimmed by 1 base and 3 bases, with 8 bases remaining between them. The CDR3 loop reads CASSLLAATDTQYF. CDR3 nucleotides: TGTGCCAGCAGTTTATTAGCAGCGACAGATACGCAGTATTTT.

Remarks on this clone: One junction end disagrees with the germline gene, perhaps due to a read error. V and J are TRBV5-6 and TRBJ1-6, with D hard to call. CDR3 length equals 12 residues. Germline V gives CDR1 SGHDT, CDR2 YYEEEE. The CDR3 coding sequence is TGTGCCAGCGGCTTGGGTAATTCACCCCTCCACTTT. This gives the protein CASGLGNSPLHF.

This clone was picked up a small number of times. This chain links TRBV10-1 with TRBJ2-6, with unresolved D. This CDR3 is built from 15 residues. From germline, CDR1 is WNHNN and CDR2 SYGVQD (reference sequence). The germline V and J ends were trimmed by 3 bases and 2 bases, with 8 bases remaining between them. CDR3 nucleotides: TGCGCCAGCAGTGAAGGCAGGACTGGGGCCAACGTCCTGACTTTC. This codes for CASSEGRTGANVLTF.